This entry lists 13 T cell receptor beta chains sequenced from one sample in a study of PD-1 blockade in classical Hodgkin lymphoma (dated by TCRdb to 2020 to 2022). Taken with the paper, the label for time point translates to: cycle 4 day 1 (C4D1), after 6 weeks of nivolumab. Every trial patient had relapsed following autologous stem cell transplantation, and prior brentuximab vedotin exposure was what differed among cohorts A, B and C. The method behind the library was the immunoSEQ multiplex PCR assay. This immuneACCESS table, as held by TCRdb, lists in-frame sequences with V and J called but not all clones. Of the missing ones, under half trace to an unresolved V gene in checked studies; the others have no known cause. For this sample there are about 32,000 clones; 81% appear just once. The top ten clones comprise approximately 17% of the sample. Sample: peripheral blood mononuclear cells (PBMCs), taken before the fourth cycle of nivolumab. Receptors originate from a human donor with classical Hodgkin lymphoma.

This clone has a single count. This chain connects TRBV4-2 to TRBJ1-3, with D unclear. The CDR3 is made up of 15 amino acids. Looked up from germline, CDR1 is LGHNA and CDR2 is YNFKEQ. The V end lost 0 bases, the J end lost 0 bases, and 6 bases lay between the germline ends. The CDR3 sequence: CASSQDAVSGNTIYF. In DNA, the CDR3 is TGTGCCAGCAGCCAAGATGCGGTCTCTGGAAACACCATATATTTT.

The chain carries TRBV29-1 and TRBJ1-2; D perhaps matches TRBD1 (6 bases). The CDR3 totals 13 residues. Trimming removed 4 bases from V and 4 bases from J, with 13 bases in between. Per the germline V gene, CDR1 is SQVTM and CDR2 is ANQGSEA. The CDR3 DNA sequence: TGCAGCGTTGGGGGGCAGGGCGGCTATGGCTACACCTTC. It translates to CSVGGQGGYGYTF.

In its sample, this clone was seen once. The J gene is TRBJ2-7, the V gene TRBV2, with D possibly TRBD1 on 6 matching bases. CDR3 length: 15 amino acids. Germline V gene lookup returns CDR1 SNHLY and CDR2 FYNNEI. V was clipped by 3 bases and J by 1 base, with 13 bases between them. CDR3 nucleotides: TGTGCCAGCAGTGAGTCCAGGGGCCGGTCCTACGAGCAGTACTTC. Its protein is CASSESRGRSYEQYF.

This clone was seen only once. CDR3 coding DNA: TGCGCCAGCAGCTTAGCCCGGGAAAACTATGGCTACACCTTC. Protein sequence: CASSLARENYGYTF. The J gene is TRBJ1-2, the V gene TRBV5-1; D unclear. Germline loops: CDR1 SGHRS, CDR2 YFSETQ. V gave up 2 bases and J gave up 2 bases, with 10 bases separating them. This CDR3 contains 14 residues.

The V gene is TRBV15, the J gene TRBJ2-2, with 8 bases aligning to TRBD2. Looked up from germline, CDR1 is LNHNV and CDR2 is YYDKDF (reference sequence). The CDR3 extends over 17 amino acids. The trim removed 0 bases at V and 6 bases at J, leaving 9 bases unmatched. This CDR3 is CATSRDRGTRRSGELFF. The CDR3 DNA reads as TGTGCCACCAGCAGAGATCGGGGGACTAGGAGGTCCGGGGAGCTGTTTTTT.

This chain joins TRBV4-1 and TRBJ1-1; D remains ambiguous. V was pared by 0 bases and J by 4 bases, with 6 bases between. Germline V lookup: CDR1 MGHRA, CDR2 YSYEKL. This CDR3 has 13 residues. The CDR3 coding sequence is TGCGCCAGCAGCCAAGAGGGCGTCACTGAAGCTTTCTTT. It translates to CASSQEGVTEAFF.

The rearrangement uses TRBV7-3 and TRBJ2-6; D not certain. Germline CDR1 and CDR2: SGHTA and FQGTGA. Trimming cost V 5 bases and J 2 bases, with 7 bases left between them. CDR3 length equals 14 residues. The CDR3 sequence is CASSPTAGANVLTF. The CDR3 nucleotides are TGTGCCAGCAGCCCGACGGCTGGGGCCAACGTCCTGACTTTC.

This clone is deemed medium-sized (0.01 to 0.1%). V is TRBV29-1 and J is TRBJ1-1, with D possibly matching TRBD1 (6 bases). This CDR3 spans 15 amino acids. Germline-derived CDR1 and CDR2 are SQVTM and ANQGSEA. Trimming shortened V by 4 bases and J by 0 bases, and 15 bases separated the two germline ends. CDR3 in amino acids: CSVVGIGGVNTEAFF. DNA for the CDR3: TGCAGCGTTGTAGGGATAGGGGGAGTGAACACTGAAGCTTTCTTT.

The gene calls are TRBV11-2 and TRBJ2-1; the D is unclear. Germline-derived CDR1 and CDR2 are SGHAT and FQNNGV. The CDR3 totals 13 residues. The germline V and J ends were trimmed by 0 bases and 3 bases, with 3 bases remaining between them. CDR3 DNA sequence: TGTGCCAGCAGCTTAGAGGTCTACAATGAGCAGTTCTTC. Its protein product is CASSLEVYNEQFF.

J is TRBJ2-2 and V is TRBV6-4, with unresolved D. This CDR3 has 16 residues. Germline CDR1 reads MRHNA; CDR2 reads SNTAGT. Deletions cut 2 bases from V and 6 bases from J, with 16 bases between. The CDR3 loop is CASSDIDIFEAGELFF. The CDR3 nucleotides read TGTGCCAGCAGTGACATCGACATTTTCGAAGCCGGGGAGCTGTTTTTT.

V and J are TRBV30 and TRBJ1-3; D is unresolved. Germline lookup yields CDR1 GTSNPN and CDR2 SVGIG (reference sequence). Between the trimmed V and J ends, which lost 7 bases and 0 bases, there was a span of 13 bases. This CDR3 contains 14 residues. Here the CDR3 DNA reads TGTGCCTTTGACAATGAAATCTCTGGAAACACCATATATTTT. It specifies CAFDNEISGNTIYF.

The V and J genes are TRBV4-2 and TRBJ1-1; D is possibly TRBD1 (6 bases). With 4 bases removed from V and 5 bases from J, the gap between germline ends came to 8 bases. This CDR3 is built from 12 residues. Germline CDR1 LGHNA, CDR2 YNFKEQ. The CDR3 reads CASSLQGTEAFF. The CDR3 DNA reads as TGTGCCAGCAGCCTTCAGGGGACTGAAGCTTTCTTT.

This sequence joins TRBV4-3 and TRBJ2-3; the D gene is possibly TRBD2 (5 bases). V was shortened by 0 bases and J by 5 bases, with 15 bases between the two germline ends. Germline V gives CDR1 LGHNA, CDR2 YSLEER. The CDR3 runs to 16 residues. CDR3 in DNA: TGCGCCAGCAGCCAAGATCGTGACGGGGTGGGAGATACGCAGTATTTT. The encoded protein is CASSQDRDGVGDTQYF.